These 3 T cell receptor beta chains were sequenced from one sample in a study of identical twins. TCRdb independently ran MiXCR on the 5' RACE reads; one entry per CDR3 protein. The sample has around 1.7 million distinct CDR3 sequences, 25% to 35% seen once. The specimen was cord blood. Receptors were obtained from a newborn girl in good health.

Note on this clonotype: The CDR3 end shows no conserved phenylalanine or tryptophan, and so a read error is likely. The chain joins TRBV11-2 to TRBJ2-7; no clear D gene. V lost 5 bases to trimming and J lost 3 bases, with 11 bases between them. CDR3 length equals 13 residues. The V gene's germline CDR1 is SGHAT and CDR2 FQNNGV. The CDR3 region has the DNA TGTGCCAGCAGCCCCGGCAGTGACTACGAGCAGTACTTA. Its protein is CASSPGSDYEQYL.

This chain joins TRBV2 and TRBJ1-2; 8 bases fit TRBD1. The CDR3 consists of 16 residues. With 6 bases clipped from V and 2 bases from J, the junction kept 11 bases outside the gene matches. CDR1 and CDR2 from the germline V gene are SNHLY and FYNNEI. This CDR3 reads CASRARTGLGNYGYTF. DNA of the CDR3: TGTGCCAGCAGGGCACGGACAGGGTTGGGAAACTATGGCTACACCTTC.

This clonotype was detected only once. The chain carries TRBV19 and TRBJ2-3; TRBD2 matches at 8 bases. With 3 bases clipped from V and 2 bases from J, the junction kept 4 bases outside the gene matches. The length of the CDR3 is 15 residues. Germline loops: CDR1 LNHDA, CDR2 SQIVND (reference sequence). The CDR3 DNA reads TGTGCCAGTAGTATCCTAGCGGGCCCCACAGATACGCAGTATTTT. This translates into CASSILAGPTDTQYF. Based on the CDR3 plus reference TRBV19 and TRBJ2-3, the full variable domain is DGGITQSPKYLFRKEGQNVTLSCEQNLNHDAMYWYRQDPGQGLRLIYYSQIVNDFQKGDIAEGYSVSREKKESFPLTVTSAQKNPTAFYLCASSILAGPTDTQYFGPGTRLTVL.